These 9 T cell receptor beta chains share one sample of origin, sequenced in a study of shared clonotypes between healthy human individuals. Terminally differentiated effector memory CD45RA+ cells were excluded from the naive CD8 cells, which were CD45RO-negative and positively selected for CCR7. The assay was immunoSEQ multiplex PCR, and TCRdb's table has in-frame clones only and misses some. Here the sample spans approximately 1.9 million clones, around 93% being singletons. Sequenced material: naive CD8+ T cells from PBMCs. Receptors were obtained from a man between 18 and 29 years old in good health. Some clones in this sample may be carry-over from other donors' samples.

For the CDR3, the DNA is TGTGCCAGCAGCGACGGCGGGGTGGGCCCTATTGAGCAGTTCTTC. It yields the protein CASSDGGVGPIEQFF. The chain has TRBV9 and TRBJ2-1; perhaps TRBD2 as D (6 bases). Germline V gene lookup returns CDR1 SGDLS and CDR2 YYNGEE. With 3 bases removed from V and 9 bases from J, the gap between germline ends came to 19 bases. The CDR3 loop spans 15 amino acids.

The chain joins TRBV27 to TRBJ2-2; D not resolved. This CDR3 contains 14 residues. Germline CDR1 MNHEY, CDR2 SMNVEV (reference sequence). V gave up 5 bases and J gave up 1 base, with 8 bases separating them. In DNA form, the CDR3 reads TGTGCCAGCAGTCCCAGACAGAACACCGGGGAGCTGTTTTTT. The encoded protein is CASSPRQNTGELFF.

This chain joins TRBV7-9 and TRBJ2-3; 15 bases agree with TRBD2. Germline CDR1 SEHNR, CDR2 FQNEAQ (reference sequence). Trimming cost V 5 bases and J 4 bases; bases outside gene matches: 7. CDR3 size: 17 residues. The CDR3 DNA is TGTGCCAGCAGCGGGAGGACTAGCGGGAGGGTCGCAGATACGCAGTATTTT. Amino acids: CASSGRTSGRVADTQYF. The full variable domain, rest sourced from reference TRBV7-9 and TRBJ2-3, is DTGVSQNPRHKITKRGQNVTFRCDPISEHNRLYWYRQTLGQGPEFLTYFQNEAQLEKSRLLSDRFSAERPKGSFSTLEIQRTEQGDSAMYLCASSGRTSGRVADTQYFGPGTRLTVL.

This chain joins TRBV10-2 and TRBJ1-2, with 7 bases lining up with TRBD1. Unmatched junction bases numbered 7, after V lost 0 bases and J lost 3 bases. The V gene's germline CDR1 is WSHSY and CDR2 SAAADI. The CDR3 covers 16 residues. CDR3 amino acids: CASSESYGQAYYGYTF. As DNA, the CDR3 is TGCGCCAGCAGTGAGTCATATGGACAGGCCTACTATGGCTACACCTTC.

Concerning this clone: This same CDR3 is encoded by further DNA sequences in the sample. The chain employs TRBV28 and TRBJ1-1; TRBD1 matches at 7 bases. The CDR3 length is 12 residues. CDR1 and CDR2 (germline): MDHEN, SYDVKM. The V segment lost 7 bases and the J segment 5 bases; nucleotides outside the gene matches: 4. The CDR3 nucleotides read TGTGCCAGCATTACCAGGGGGACTGAAGCTTTCTTT. Its translation is CASITRGTEAFF.

Turning to this clone: This sample includes further DNA sequences coding for the same CDR3. The chain combines TRBV7-9 with TRBJ2-5, with 8 bases fitting TRBD1. CDR1 SEHNR and CDR2 FQNEAQ come from the germline V gene (reference sequence). The CDR3 has 14 residues. With V trimmed by 5 bases and J by 5 bases, 7 bases remained unmatched. The CDR3 sequence is CASSPDRVYETQYF. The CDR3, as DNA: TGTGCCAGCAGCCCGGACAGGGTGTACGAGACCCAGTACTTC.

The V and J genes are TRBV5-5 and TRBJ2-7; 9 bases fit TRBD1. The CDR3 has 14 residues. After removal of 4 bases from V and 2 bases from J, the junction contained 4 bases not matched to a gene. Germline CDR1 and CDR2: SGHKS and YYEKEE (reference sequence). CDR3 nucleotides: TGTGCCAGCAGCGGATGGGACAGGGCCTACGAGCAGTACTTC. Protein sequence: CASSGWDRAYEQYF.

The chain employs TRBV28 and TRBJ2-7; 8 positions match TRBD2. The V gene's germline CDR1 is MDHEN and CDR2 SYDVKM. The CDR3 spans 14 residues. V lost 6 bases, J lost 4 bases, and 8 bases stayed unmatched. The CDR3 sequence: CASRPSGSPYEQYF. Here the CDR3 DNA reads TGTGCCAGCAGACCCAGCGGGAGCCCTTACGAGCAGTACTTC.

The V call is TRBV28, the J call TRBJ2-7; TRBD1 matches at 7 bases. CDR3 size: 15 residues. The germline V gene has CDR1 MDHEN and CDR2 SYDVKM. After removal of 4 bases from V and 2 bases from J, the junction contained 8 bases not matched to a gene. Here the CDR3 DNA reads TGTGCCAGCAGTTCCCTGACAGGGAACCCCTACGAGCAGTACTTC. It is translated as CASSSLTGNPYEQYF.